This T cell receptor (beta chain) was documented in a study of cytomegalovirus exposure and HLA in healthy donors. Both 60 Vbeta primers and 13 Jbeta primers went into the PCR. Sequencing used immunoSEQ multiplex PCR; TCRdb keeps in-frame clones, though not all of them. This table has 110,000 to 150,000 clones, about 8.9% appearing once. This clone turned up a few times. Germline V CDR1 and CDR2: GTSNPN, SVGIG (reference sequence). This CDR3 comprises 15 residues. Trimming removed 1 base from V and 1 base from J, with 11 bases in between. The chain carries TRBV30 and TRBJ1-3; D is unresolved. The source is a man between 45 and 60 years old in good health and CMV-seronegative. Sequences were obtained from PBMCs. The CDR3 spells CAWSGARTSGNTIYF. In DNA form, the CDR3 reads TGTGCCTGGAGTGGTGCCAGGACTTCTGGAAACACCATATATTTT.